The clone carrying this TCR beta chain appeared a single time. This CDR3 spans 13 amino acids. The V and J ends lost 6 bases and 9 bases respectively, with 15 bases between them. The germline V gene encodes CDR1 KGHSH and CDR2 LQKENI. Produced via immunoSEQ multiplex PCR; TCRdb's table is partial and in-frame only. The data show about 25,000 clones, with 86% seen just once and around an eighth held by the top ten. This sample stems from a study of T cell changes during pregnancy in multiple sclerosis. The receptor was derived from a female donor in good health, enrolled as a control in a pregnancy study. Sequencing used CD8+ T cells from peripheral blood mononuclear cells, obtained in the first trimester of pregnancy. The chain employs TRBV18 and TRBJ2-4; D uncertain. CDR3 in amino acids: CASSPGSPGIQYF. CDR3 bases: TGTGCCAGCTCCCCTGGATCCCCAGGCATTCAGTACTTC.